This T cell receptor (beta chain) was observed in a study of blood T cell repertoires in COVID-19 (dated by TCRdb to 2019 to 2021). Describing the broader study: Samples from collaborators originated in the United States, Italy and Spain and spanned both the acute and convalescent phases of COVID-19. The material from the prospective study consisted of cDNA or gDNA derived from T cells, B-cell-depleted T cells, or PBMCs. Deeply sampled blood TCRbeta repertoires from subjects exposed to, actively infected with, or recovered from COVID-19 were included in the dataset. A freely available public database, intended as a resource for researchers studying the immune response to SARS-CoV-2, is where the repertoires were released. The samples were drawn from the first 160 participants of the ongoing ImmuneRACE study and from 950 to 1,500 subjects provided by 6 global collaborators. A de-identified subject ID, COVID-19 status, age in years and sex were almost always included in the sample metadata. HLA class I and class II types, where available, came from metadata supplied by the sample provider rather than from assay-based typing. Findings and caveats that apply to the study as a whole: Clinical and demographic metadata were provided uncurated, with the amount varying by source and participant.

TCRbeta CDR3 regions were amplified from genomic DNA by means of the immunoSEQ Assay, a bias-controlled multiplex PCR. Per the authors' processing: The number of nucleated cells in each sample was estimated by amplification of reference gene primers within the assay. To quantify the absolute abundance of each unique TCRbeta CDR3 rearrangement, sequence reads were collapsed and filtered. For each sample, productive Simpson clonality was calculated as the square root of Simpson's diversity index across productive rearrangements. What TCRdb holds here is the immuneACCESS table cut down to in-frame rearrangements. Part of the clones is not present; checked against another copy, under half of the missing clones reflect an unresolved V gene, and the others are unexplained. V, J and clone size reflect that table, while D and trimming were determined from the DNA. This sample comprises roughly 250,000 clones, over 75% of them detected only once. 2% to 2.5% of the sample lies in the top ten.

Regarding this clone: Its specific antigen is unknown. The input lacks base qualities; no much larger clone sits a single base away.

Samples from volunteer blood donors who had recovered from COVID-19 were contributed by a second Seattle source. Collaborating institutions collected whole blood in K2EDTA tubes following their own protocols. Collaborator samples were shipped for TCRbeta analysis as frozen whole blood, isolated PBMCs, or DNA extracted from either sample type. The cysteine opens and the phenylalanine closes a CDR3 of 10 amino acids. The entry retains the CDR3 DNA only, 30 bases that are in frame from base 1. V is shortened by 10 bases, J by 6 bases, and the region joining them spans 9 bases. The germline V gene specifies MNHEY as CDR1 and SVGAGI as CDR2.

Recombination joined TRBV6-5 with TRBJ2-5, with the identity of the D gene unclear. This TCR was recovered from a woman aged 40 to 50 who had recovered from COVID-19. Source material: peripheral blood. This receptor has the CDR3 CATGAKTQYF. The bases read TGTGCCACCGGTGCCAAGACCCAGTACTTC.